This T cell receptor (beta chain) was observed in a study of blood T cell repertoires in COVID-19. Per the original data handling: From reference gene primer amplification, estimates of nucleated cell counts were derived. Libraries were prepared by immunoSEQ multiplex PCR; TCRdb keeps only in-frame clonotypes and omits some of them. D and trimming come from the DNA, and the V and J calls and clone size come from that table. The table lists 330,000 or so clones, 87% of them singletons. Germline assignment: CDR1 MDHEN and CDR2 SYDVKM. The length of the CDR3 is 15 residues. V trimming: 6 bases; J trimming: 6 bases; junction bases outside the gene matches: 7.

The sequenced sample consisted of PBMCs or T cells enriched from blood (not recorded which). The sequence derives from a woman in her 30s who had recovered from COVID-19. V usage is TRBV28 and J usage is TRBJ2-3; 12 positions agree with TRBD2. The DNA of the CDR3 is TGTGCCAGCAGCTTAACTAGCGGGAGGTCCGATACGCAGTATTTT. Its protein product is CASSLTSGRSDTQYF.